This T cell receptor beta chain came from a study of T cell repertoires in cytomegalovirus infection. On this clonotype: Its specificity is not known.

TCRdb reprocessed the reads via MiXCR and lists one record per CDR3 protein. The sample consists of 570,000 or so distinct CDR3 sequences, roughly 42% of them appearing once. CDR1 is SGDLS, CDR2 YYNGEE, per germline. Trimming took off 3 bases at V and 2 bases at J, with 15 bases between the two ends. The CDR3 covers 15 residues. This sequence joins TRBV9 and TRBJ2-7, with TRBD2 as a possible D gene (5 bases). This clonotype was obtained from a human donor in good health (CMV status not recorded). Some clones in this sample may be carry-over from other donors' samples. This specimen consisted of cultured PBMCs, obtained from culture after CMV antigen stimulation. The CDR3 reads CASSANLDWPYEQYF. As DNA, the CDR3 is TGTGCCAGCAGCGCCAACTTGGACTGGCCCTACGAGCAGTACTTC. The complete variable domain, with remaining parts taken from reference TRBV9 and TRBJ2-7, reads DSGVTQTPKHLITATGQRVTLRCSPRSGDLSVYWYQQSLDQGLQFLIQYYNGEERAKGNILERFSAQQFPDLHSELNLSSLELGDSALYFCASSANLDWPYEQYFGPGTRLTVT.